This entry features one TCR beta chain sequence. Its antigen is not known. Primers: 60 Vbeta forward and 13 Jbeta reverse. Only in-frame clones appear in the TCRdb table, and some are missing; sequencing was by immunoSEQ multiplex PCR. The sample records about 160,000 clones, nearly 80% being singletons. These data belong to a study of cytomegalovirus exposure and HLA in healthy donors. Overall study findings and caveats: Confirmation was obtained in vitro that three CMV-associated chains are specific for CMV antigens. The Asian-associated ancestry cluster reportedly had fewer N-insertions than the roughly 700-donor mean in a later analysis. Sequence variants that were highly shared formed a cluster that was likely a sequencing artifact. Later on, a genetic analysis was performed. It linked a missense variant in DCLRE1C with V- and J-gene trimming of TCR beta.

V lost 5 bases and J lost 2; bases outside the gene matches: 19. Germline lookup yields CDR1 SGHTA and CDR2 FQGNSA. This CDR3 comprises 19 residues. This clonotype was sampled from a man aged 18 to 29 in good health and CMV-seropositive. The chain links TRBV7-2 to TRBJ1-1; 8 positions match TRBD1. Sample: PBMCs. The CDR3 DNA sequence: TGTGCCAGCAGCCCGCCGAAGACAGGGGCCCCTCGTGTTAACACTGAAGCTTTCTTT. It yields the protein CASSPPKTGAPRVNTEAFF.